Following are 26 T cell receptor beta chains from one sample sequenced in a study of response to subunit inactivated influenza vaccine (dated by TCRdb to 2016 to 2018). Receptors were amplified or captured by RT-PCR. TCRdb lists the instrument as Illumina HiSeq 2500. TCRdb handled the public reads itself, with Q25 trimming in fastp and clone calling in MiXCR, and kept productive beta chains. One record per CDR3 amino acid sequence lists the most common genes and DNA. This sample lists 800,000 to 1,000,000 distinct CDR3 sequences; around 21% were detected once. Roughly 10% of the sample comes from the top ten. The sequences come from PBMCs from blood, collected approximately 5 days after vaccination. These receptors all come from a man in his fifties or sixties who received an inactivated influenza vaccine. Donor details come from another sample of the same person, matched by shared clones.

The CDR3 loop reads CATRLWGQQETQYF. CDR3 sequence (DNA): TGTGCCACCAGGTTGTGGGGGCAGCAAGAGACCCAGTACTTC. This chain links TRBV15 with TRBJ2-5, with D possibly being TRBD1 (6 bases). The V and J ends lost 6 bases and 2 bases respectively, with 13 bases between them. The CDR3 covers 14 residues. In germline, CDR1 is LNHNV, CDR2 YYDKDF (reference sequence).

The V gene is TRBV28, the J gene TRBJ2-7; D ambiguous. The CDR3 spans 14 residues. Germline CDR1 reads MDHEN; CDR2 reads SYDVKM. Trimming left V 5 bases short and J 3 bases short, with 14 bases between. The CDR3 DNA is TGTGCCAGCAGTCCCTCCTTGGGCAGCTACGAGCAGTACTTC. Amino acid sequence: CASSPSLGSYEQYF. The full variable domain, in which reference TRBV28 and TRBJ2-7 provide the parts outside the CDR3, is DVKVTQSSRYLVKRTGEKVFLECVQDMDHENMFWYRQDPGLGLRLIYFSYDVKMKEKGDIPEGYSVSREKKERFSLILESASTNQTSMYLCASSPSLGSYEQYFGPGTRLTVT.

This clonotype appeared a few times. The gene calls are TRBV5-1 and TRBJ1-3, with D possibly matching TRBD1 (6 bases). V was trimmed by 4 bases and J by 0 bases, leaving 14 bases between them. This CDR3 has 16 residues. Germline CDR1 reads SGHRS; CDR2 reads YFSETQ. As DNA, the CDR3 is TGCGCCAGCAGCCAAGGACAGACTAGCTCTGGAAACACCATATATTTT. Translating gives CASSQGQTSSGNTIYF.

This clonotype was recorded a few times. This chain uses TRBV3-1 with TRBJ2-7; D is possibly TRBD1 (6 bases). In germline, CDR1 is LGHDT, CDR2 YNNKEL (reference sequence). CDR3 length: 16 residues. V was clipped by 4 bases and J by 0 bases, with 16 bases between them. The CDR3 bases are TGTGCCAGCAGCCCCTCCGGGACACTAGGCTCCTACGAGCAGTACTTC. It encodes CASSPSGTLGSYEQYF.

The CDR3 DNA is TGTGCCAGCGGCGGGGGGGCTGGAAACACCATATATTTT. Encoded protein: CASGGGAGNTIYF. V is TRBV11-2 and J is TRBJ1-3; D may be TRBD1 (5 bases). Germline V CDR1 and CDR2: SGHAT, FQNNGV. There are 13 residues in the CDR3. Trimming stripped 8 bases from V and 2 bases from J, with 10 bases between.

The chain couples TRBV5-1 to TRBJ2-7, with TRBD2 matching over 9 bases. CDR1 is SGHRS and CDR2 is YFSETQ in the germline V gene. V lost 5 bases, J lost 2 bases, and 8 bases stayed unmatched. The CDR3 sequence is 15 residues long. CDR3 DNA: TGCGCCAGCAGGATCCAGACTAGCGGTACCTACGAGCAGTACTTC. It yields the protein CASRIQTSGTYEQYF.

In this sample, this clonotype turned up many times. The CDR3, as DNA: TGTGCCAGCAGTTTGTTACTAGCGGGGATACAAGAGACCCAGTACTTC. Amino acids: CASSLLLAGIQETQYF. The gene calls are TRBV28 and TRBJ2-5; 10 positions match TRBD2. Germline V gives CDR1 MDHEN, CDR2 SYDVKM. V lost 3 bases and J lost 2; bases outside the gene matches: 6. The CDR3 has 16 residues.

This clonotype was counted at least ten times. The V gene is TRBV7-8, the J gene TRBJ2-5; the match to TRBD1 covers 9 bases. The junction had 10 bases not matched to a gene; V was cut back by 5 bases and J by 6 bases. CDR1 SGHVS and CDR2 FQNEAQ come from the germline V gene. This CDR3 region has 15 residues. Written as DNA, the CDR3 is TGTGCCAGCAGCGCGTACTACAGGGGGCTGAAGACCCAGTACTTC. Translated: CASSAYYRGLKTQYF.

The chain has TRBV3-1 and TRBJ2-7; 9 bases map to TRBD2. V lost 0 bases, J lost 1 base, and 7 bases stayed unmatched. Germline V CDR1 and CDR2: LGHDT, YNNKEL (reference sequence). The CDR3 consists of 17 residues. CDR3 in DNA: TGTGCCAGCAGCCAAGACAGCCTAGCGGGGATATCCTACGAGCAGTACTTC. This codes for CASSQDSLAGISYEQYF.

This clonotype was observed a single time. The rearrangement joins TRBV20-1 to TRBJ2-3, with a tentative D call TRBD2 (6 bases). There are 17 residues in the CDR3. Germline V CDR1 and CDR2: DFQATT, SNEGSKA (reference sequence). CDR3 residues: CRGQAASWRDRTDTQYF. DNA for the CDR3: TGCAGGGGCCAGGCGGCTAGCTGGAGGGATAGGACAGATACGCAGTATTTT.

This clonotype was found a few times. V is TRBV7-9 and J is TRBJ2-5; D possibly corresponds to TRBD1 (6 bases). Trimming removed 1 base at V and 1 base at J, with 13 bases between. Germline CDR1 and CDR2: SEHNR and FQNEAQ (reference sequence). The length of the CDR3 is 16 residues. CDR3 region: CASSLVLGGTQETQYF. Written as DNA, the CDR3 is TGTGCCAGCAGCTTAGTTTTAGGGGGAACCCAAGAGACCCAGTACTTC.

V gene TRBV18 combines with J gene TRBJ2-7, with TRBD2 identical over 10 bases. Germline V lookup: CDR1 KGHSH, CDR2 LQKENI. V lost 0 bases to trimming and J lost 3 bases; unmatched junction nucleotides: 5. The CDR3 consists of 16 residues. CDR3 DNA: TGTGCCAGCTCACCACCCAGGGCTAGCGGGAGCTACGAGCAGTACTTC. This encodes CASSPPRASGSYEQYF.

The V gene is TRBV20-1, the J gene TRBJ2-3; the D is unclear. Germline values: CDR1 DFQATT, CDR2 SNEGSKA (reference sequence). The CDR3 runs 11 residues. Trimming removed 5 bases at V and 4 bases at J, with 7 bases between. This CDR3 is CSAPRPDTQYF. The CDR3 DNA sequence: TGCAGTGCTCCCCGACCAGATACGCAGTATTTT.

This clonotype was recorded a few times. V is TRBV10-2 and J is TRBJ1-6; D unclear. The CDR3 sequence is 16 residues long. Trimming left V 2 bases short and J 3 bases short, with 11 bases between. The V gene's germline CDR1 is WSHSY and CDR2 SAAADI. The CDR3 region has the DNA TGCGCCAGCAGTGAGATCCACAGCTACTATAATTCACCCCTCCACTTT. The encoded protein is CASSEIHSYYNSPLHF.

This clonotype has a count of ten or more. The chain recombines TRBV29-1 with TRBJ1-1, with TRBD1 identical over 7 bases. V trimming: 7 bases; J trimming: 1 base; junction bases outside the gene matches: 6. CDR3 size: 13 residues. Germline-derived CDR1 and CDR2 are SQVTM and ANQGSEA. Here the CDR3 reads CSDVRGENTEAFF. The CDR3 region has the DNA TGCAGCGACGTCAGGGGGGAGAACACTGAAGCTTTCTTT.

In the case of this clonotype: One end of the junction varies from germline; a read error may be responsible. The gene calls are TRBV7-7 and TRBJ2-5; 13 bases line up with TRBD2. Germline-derived CDR1 and CDR2 are SSHAT and FNYEAQ (reference sequence). The CDR3 sequence is 15 residues long. CDR3 protein: CASSPRTSGREAQYF. CDR3 nucleotides: TGTGCTAGCAGCCCGCGGACTAGCGGGAGAGAGGCCCAGTACTTC.

This clonotype has at least ten counts. The rearrangement uses TRBV4-2 and TRBJ1-5, with a weak D call TRBD1 (5 bases). CDR1 LGHNA and CDR2 YNFKEQ come from the germline V gene. The V and J ends lost 3 bases and 2 bases respectively, with 14 bases between them. The CDR3 has 16 residues. The DNA for the CDR3 is TGTGCCAGCAGCCAGGGACTAGCGGGAGGCAATCAGCCCCAGCATTTT. Encoded protein: CASSQGLAGGNQPQHF.

The rearrangement links TRBV6-5 to TRBJ1-6, with a tentative D call TRBD1 (5 bases). Germline V lookup: CDR1 MNHEY, CDR2 SVGAGI. Trimming cost V 0 bases and J 9 bases, with 18 bases left between them. The CDR3 loop spans 17 amino acids. The CDR3 loop reads CASSYSGPEWRGSPLHF. The CDR3 bases are TGTGCCAGCAGTTACTCGGGGCCAGAGTGGAGGGGTTCACCCCTCCACTTT.

This clonotype has only a few counts. The V and J genes are TRBV20-1 and TRBJ2-3, with TRBD2 matching over 13 bases. The V gene end was trimmed by 6 bases and the J gene end by 4 bases; junction bases not matched to a gene: 10. This CDR3 region has 16 residues. The germline V gene has CDR1 DFQATT and CDR2 SNEGSKA (reference sequence). The DNA for the CDR3 is TGCAGTGCAAACTTACTAGCGGGGGGGCCCGCAGATACGCAGTATTTT. Amino acid sequence: CSANLLAGGPADTQYF.

This clonotype was seen more than once but under ten times. The chain employs TRBV7-9 and TRBJ2-5; D is perhaps TRBD1 (6 bases). Per germline, CDR1 SEHNR and CDR2 FQNEAQ (reference sequence). The CDR3 spans 13 residues. V was cut by 5 bases and J by 3 bases, with 10 bases left in between. The CDR3 spells CASSTDSEETQYF. The CDR3 region has the DNA TGTGCCAGCAGCACGGACAGCGAAGAGACCCAGTACTTC. The whole variable domain, filled in from reference TRBV7-9 and TRBJ2-5, reads DTGVSQNPRHKITKRGQNVTFRCDPISEHNRLYWYRQTLGQGPEFLTYFQNEAQLEKSRLLSDRFSAERPKGSFSTLEIQRTEQGDSAMYLCASSTDSEETQYFGPGTRLLVL.

The chain combines TRBV20-1 with TRBJ2-7, with D possibly being TRBD1 (7 bases). From germline, CDR1 is DFQATT and CDR2 SNEGSKA (reference sequence). Trimming removed 3 bases at V and 4 bases at J, with 25 bases between. This CDR3 contains 17 residues. CDR3 in DNA: TGCAGTGCTAGTCAGGGCTTTGAGACAGGGAGGAGTTACGAGCAGTACTTC. Translated: CSASQGFETGRSYEQYF.

This clonotype was recorded a few times. CDR3 DNA sequence: TGTGCCATCGGGACTAGCGGGGGGGACACAGATACGCAGTATTTT. Residues: CAIGTSGGDTDTQYF. The chain employs TRBV10-3 and TRBJ2-3; 16 nucleotides agree with TRBD2. CDR1 ENHRY and CDR2 SYGVKD come from the germline V gene. The CDR3 extends over 15 amino acids. V trimming: 8 bases; J trimming: 2 bases; junction bases outside the gene matches: 1.

The rearrangement joins TRBV4-1 to TRBJ2-7, with D maybe TRBD2 (6 bases). Germline V gene data show CDR1 as MGHRA and CDR2 as YSYEKL. V shed 3 bases and J shed 1 base, with 19 bases lying between them. The CDR3 sequence is 17 residues long. The CDR3 loop is CASSQAPGASASYEQYF. In DNA form, the CDR3 reads TGCGCCAGCAGCCAGGCGCCAGGCGCTAGCGCATCCTACGAGCAGTACTTC.

The rearrangement uses TRBV5-1 and TRBJ1-3, with a weak D call TRBD1 (5 bases). Trimming pared 0 bases from V and 2 bases from J, leaving 12 bases between. CDR1 SGHRS and CDR2 YFSETQ come from the germline V gene. CDR3 length: 16 amino acids. This CDR3 reads CASSLGSGGPGNTIYF. Written as DNA, the CDR3 is TGCGCCAGCAGCTTGGGGTCCGGGGGACCTGGAAACACCATATATTTT. Based on the CDR3 plus reference TRBV5-1 and TRBJ1-3, the full variable domain is KAGVTQTPRYLIKTRGQQVTLSCSPISGHRSVSWYQQTPGQGLQFLFEYFSETQRNKGNFPGRFSGRQFSNSRSEMNVSTLELGDSALYLCASSLGSGGPGNTIYFGEGSWLTVV.

This clonotype was counted a few times. J is TRBJ1-1 and V is TRBV3-1; D gene uncertain. With 6 bases removed from V and 6 bases from J, the gap between germline ends came to 8 bases. Germline CDR1 and CDR2: LGHDT and YNNKEL (reference sequence). This CDR3 region has 11 residues. In DNA, the CDR3 is TGTGCCAGCAGTAGTGGTTCTGAAGCTTTCTTT. This gives the protein CASSSGSEAFF.

This sequence joins TRBV20-1 and TRBJ2-1; no reliable D call. This CDR3 is 12 amino acids long. Germline CDR1 is DFQATT and CDR2 is SNEGSKA (reference sequence). Between the trimmed V and J ends, which lost 1 base and 6 bases, there was a span of 7 bases. This CDR3 is CSARVTVNEQFF. In DNA form, the CDR3 reads TGCAGTGCTAGAGTAACGGTCAATGAGCAGTTCTTC.